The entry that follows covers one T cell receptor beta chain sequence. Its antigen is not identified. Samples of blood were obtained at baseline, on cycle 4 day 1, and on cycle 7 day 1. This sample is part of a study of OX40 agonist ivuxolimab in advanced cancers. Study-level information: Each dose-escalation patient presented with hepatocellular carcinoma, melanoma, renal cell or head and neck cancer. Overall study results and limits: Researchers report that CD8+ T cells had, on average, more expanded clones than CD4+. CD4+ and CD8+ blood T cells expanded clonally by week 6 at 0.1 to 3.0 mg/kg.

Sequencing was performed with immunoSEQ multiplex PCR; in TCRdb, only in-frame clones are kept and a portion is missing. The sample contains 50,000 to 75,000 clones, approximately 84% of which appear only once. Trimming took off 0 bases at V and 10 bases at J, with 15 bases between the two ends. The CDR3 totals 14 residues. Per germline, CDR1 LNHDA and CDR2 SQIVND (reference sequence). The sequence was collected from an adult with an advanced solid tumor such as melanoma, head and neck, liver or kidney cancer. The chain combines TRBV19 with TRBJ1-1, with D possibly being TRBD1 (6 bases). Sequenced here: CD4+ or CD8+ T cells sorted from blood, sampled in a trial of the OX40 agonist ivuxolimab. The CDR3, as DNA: TGTGCCAGTAGTATAGATCGGTGGGGGCACGCAGCTTTCTTT. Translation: CASSIDRWGHAAFF.